The 31 T cell receptor beta chains below were found in one sample sequenced in a study of blood T cells in healthy people across ages. A J-beta primer mix and a sample-barcoded 5' primer were used in a second PCR of about 7 to 11 cycles. TCRdb passed the 5' RACE reads through MiXCR, listing each CDR3 protein once. The sample contains 730,000 or so distinct CDR3 sequences, approximately 43% of which appear only once. The sample comprised blood. All receptors come from a woman aged 55-69 years in good health.

This chain connects TRBV20-1 to TRBJ2-3, with D possibly TRBD2 on 6 matching bases. The germline V gene has CDR1 DFQATT and CDR2 SNEGSKA (reference sequence). The CDR3 spans 10 residues. V was cut by 8 bases and J by 4 bases, with 7 bases left in between. In DNA form, the CDR3 reads TGCAGTTCGGGGGCAGATACGCAGTATTTT. Its translation: CSSGADTQYF.

The rearrangement links TRBV3-1 to TRBJ2-1, with 7 positions matching TRBD2. V gave up 1 base and J gave up 7 bases; unmatched junction bases: 7. The germline CDR1 and CDR2 sequences are LGHDT and YNNKEL (reference sequence). CDR3 length: 15 amino acids. The CDR3 DNA reads TGTGCCAGCAGCCAAGGGCAGGCTAGCGGTAATGAGCAGTTCTTC. Amino acid sequence: CASSQGQASGNEQFF.

The rearrangement uses TRBV11-2 and TRBJ2-5, with D uncertain. The end of the DNA is better explained by TRBJ2-1, so the J call may be wrong. The CDR3 extends over 12 amino acids. Germline CDR1 SGHAT, CDR2 FQNNGV. As DNA, the CDR3 is TGTGCCAGCAGCCTAACTCAAGAGACCCAGTTCTTC. Its translation is CASSLTQETQFF.

About this clonotype: A read error may explain this, as a much larger clone is one base away. The chain has TRBV29-1 and TRBJ2-3; D is tentatively TRBD1 or TRBD2 (5 bases each). Germline CDR1 reads SQVTM; CDR2 reads ANQGSEA. This CDR3 has 12 amino acids. Between the trimmed V and J ends, which lost 7 bases and 6 bases, there was a span of 14 bases. Here the CDR3 DNA reads TGCAGCGCACTAGAAGGGACGGATACGCAGTATTTT. Protein: CSALEGTDTQYF.

V usage is TRBV3-1 and J usage is TRBJ2-7; unclear D gene. Trimming took off 4 bases at V and 3 bases at J, with 13 bases between the two ends. The CDR3 is 14 residues long. CDR1 is LGHDT, CDR2 YNNKEL, per germline (reference sequence). Here the CDR3 DNA reads TGTGCCAGCAGCCTAGACGGAGCCCGCTACGAGCAGTACTTC. It encodes CASSLDGARYEQYF.

This clonotype was picked up many times. The gene calls are TRBV12-3 or TRBV12-4 and TRBJ1-1; the D gene is possibly TRBD1 (5 bases). V was clipped by 8 bases and J by 6 bases, with 16 bases between them. The CDR3 extends over 13 amino acids. As DNA, the CDR3 is TGTGCCAGCGGTACAGGTTCGCAAGCTGAAGCTTTCTTT. Translated: CASGTGSQAEAFF.

This clonotype was recorded once. This rearrangement joins TRBV20-1 to TRBJ2-3, with 7 bases fitting TRBD2. The CDR3 has 14 residues. Losses at the gene ends were 7 bases for V and 5 bases for J; bases not matched to a gene: 12. Germline CDR1 reads DFQATT; CDR2 reads SNEGSKA (reference sequence). This CDR3 reads CSGNPVGRGDTQYF. CDR3 in DNA: TGCAGTGGGAACCCAGTGGGGAGGGGAGATACGCAGTATTTT.

The chain employs TRBV5-1 and TRBJ1-1, with D tentatively TRBD1 (5 bases). V lost 2 bases to trimming and J lost 1 base, with 12 bases between them. Germline CDR1 is SGHRS and CDR2 is YFSETQ. The CDR3 length is 15 residues. This CDR3 reads CASSFLDGGNTEAFF. Written as DNA, the CDR3 is TGCGCCAGCAGCTTCTTGGACGGGGGGAACACTGAAGCTTTCTTT.

This sequence joins TRBV9 and TRBJ2-1; a weak D match, TRBD2 (5 bases). V was cut by 3 bases and J by 7 bases, with 14 bases left in between. The V gene's germline CDR1 is SGDLS and CDR2 YYNGEE. This CDR3 spans 14 amino acids. CDR3 bases: TGTGCCAGCAGCGCTATAGCTGCGGGTAATGAGCAGTTCTTC. This sequence encodes CASSAIAAGNEQFF.

The table lists this clonotype with a count of one. The V gene is TRBV3-1, the J gene TRBJ2-7; 11 nucleotides align to TRBD2. From germline, CDR1 is LGHDT and CDR2 YNNKEL (reference sequence). The CDR3 length is 17 residues. Trimming cost V 1 base and J 2 bases; bases outside gene matches: 7. CDR3 bases: TGTGCCAGCAGCCAAGTTCACCTTAGCGGGAGGGCCTACGAGCAGTACTTC. It encodes CASSQVHLSGRAYEQYF.

This rearrangement joins TRBV7-9 to TRBJ1-1; possibly TRBD1 for D (6 bases). The germline CDR1 and CDR2 sequences are SEHNR and FQNEAQ (reference sequence). The CDR3 spans 14 residues. Trimming removed 1 base from V and 7 bases from J, with 13 bases in between. For the CDR3, the DNA is TGTGCCAGCAGCTTAGTCACAGGGAAGGATGAAGCTTTCTTT. This codes for CASSLVTGKDEAFF.

The rearrangement uses TRBV11-1 and TRBJ2-7; 12 nucleotides agree with TRBD1. J gave up 5 bases and V 0 bases, and 8 bases lay outside the gene matches. This CDR3 contains 17 residues. Germline CDR1 SGHAT, CDR2 FQDESV (reference sequence). CDR3 sequence reads: CASSLALGQGARHEQYF. The CDR3, as DNA: TGTGCCAGCAGCTTAGCTCTGGGACAGGGGGCGCGCCACGAGCAGTACTTC. Using reference TRBV11-1 and TRBJ2-7 for the parts outside the CDR3, the full variable domain is EAEVAQSPRYKITEKSQAVAFWCDPISGHATLYWYRQILGQGPELLVQFQDESVVDDSQLPKDRFSAERLKGVDSTLKIQPAELGDSAMYLCASSLALGQGARHEQYFGPGTRLTVT.

Details on this clonotype: A single base separates this from a much larger clone, so it may be a read error. This chain joins TRBV28 and TRBJ2-1; no reliable D call. The DNA end lines up better with TRBJ2-7; the J call may be wrong. This CDR3 spans 12 amino acids. Germline values: CDR1 MDHEN, CDR2 SYDVKM. The CDR3 sequence: CASSLPAMEQYF. CDR3 sequence (DNA): TGTGCCAGCAGTTTACCTGCAATGGAGCAGTACTTC.

The CDR3 region has the DNA TGTGCCAGCAGCTTATGGGTAGTGGACAATGAGCAGTTCTTC. This sequence encodes CASSLWVVDNEQFF. The genes are TRBV7-3 and TRBJ2-1, with D uncertain. Germline lookup yields CDR1 SGHTA and CDR2 FQGTGA. V lost 2 bases and J 5 bases, leaving 10 bases between the germline ends. This CDR3 is built from 14 residues.

This clonotype was seen a few times. The chain has TRBV29-1 and TRBJ1-2; D may be TRBD1 (6 bases). The CDR3 has 15 residues. V lost 4 bases, J lost 2 bases, and 17 bases lay in between. Germline V gene lookup returns CDR1 SQVTM and CDR2 ANQGSEA. The DNA for the CDR3 is TGCAGCGTTGGGGCCCCCAAAGGGACAAACTATGGCTACACCTTC. Translating gives CSVGAPKGTNYGYTF. The full variable domain, its missing parts supplied by reference TRBV29-1 and TRBJ1-2, is SAVISQKPSRDICQRGTSLTIQCQVDSQVTMMFWYRQQPGQSLTLIATANQGSEATYESGFVIDKFPISRPNLTFSTLTVSNMSPEDSSIYLCSVGAPKGTNYGYTFGSGTRLTVV.

This clonotype has only a few counts. J is TRBJ2-3 and V is TRBV11-2, with TRBD1 as a possible D gene (5 bases). CDR1 and CDR2 from the germline V gene are SGHAT and FQNNGV. The CDR3 contains 12 residues. Trimming left V 4 bases short and J 6 bases short, with 8 bases between. CDR3: CASSWGVDTQYF. CDR3 DNA sequence: TGTGCCAGCAGCTGGGGCGTCGATACGCAGTATTTT.

The chain links TRBV20-1 to TRBJ2-3; 12 positions agree with TRBD2. CDR1 is DFQATT and CDR2 is SNEGSKA in the germline V gene (reference sequence). The CDR3 runs 15 residues. J gave up 3 bases and V 5 bases, and 6 bases lay outside the gene matches. CDR3 residues: CSAPQTSGRTDTQYF. In DNA form, the CDR3 reads TGCAGTGCTCCCCAGACTAGCGGGAGAACAGATACGCAGTATTTT.

The V gene is TRBV29-1, the J gene TRBJ2-3; D could derive from TRBD1 or TRBD2 (5 bases each). The CDR3 has 13 amino acids. With 4 bases removed from V and 4 bases from J, the gap between germline ends came to 12 bases. The germline CDR1 and CDR2 sequences are SQVTM and ANQGSEA. The CDR3 DNA sequence: TGCAGCGTTGGGGGGAGTGGCGCAGATACGCAGTATTTT. Protein sequence: CSVGGSGADTQYF.

This chain joins TRBV3-1 and TRBJ1-2; tentatively, D is TRBD1 (5 bases). CDR3 length: 16 residues. The germline V gene has CDR1 LGHDT and CDR2 YNNKEL (reference sequence). V dropped 0 bases and J dropped 6 bases, with 17 bases sitting between them. CDR3 in amino acids: CASSQDVGRSKHGYTF. The CDR3, as DNA: TGTGCCAGCAGCCAAGATGTGGGACGGAGTAAGCATGGCTACACCTTC.

Worth noting for this clonotype: This may be a read error: a much more frequent sequence differs by one nucleotide. This chain links TRBV29-1 with TRBJ2-3; weak D call: TRBD2 (7 bases). CDR3 length: 14 amino acids. Germline-derived CDR1 and CDR2 are SQVTM and ANQGSEA. V lost 6 bases to trimming and J lost 0 bases, with 13 bases between them. CDR3 loop: CSVGGHISTDTQYF. The CDR3 nucleotides are TGCAGCGTCGGGGGGCACATTAGCACAGATACGCAGTATTTT.

A word on this clonotype: This may be a read error: a much more frequent sequence differs by one nucleotide. The genes are TRBV20-1 and TRBJ2-1, with 9 bases aligning to TRBD2. The assigned J gene may be wrong: the sequence end matches TRBJ2-7 better. This CDR3 has 15 residues. The germline V gene encodes CDR1 DFQATT and CDR2 SNEGSKA (reference sequence). The CDR3 nucleotides read TGCAGTGCTCAAACAGCGGGAGGCTCTTACAATGAGCAGTACTTC. Protein product: CSAQTAGGSYNEQYF.

This clonotype has only one observation. The junction differs from germline at one of its ends, possibly a read error. The V and J genes are TRBV4-2 and TRBJ2-7; tentatively, D is TRBD1 or TRBD2 (6 bases each). The end of the DNA is better explained by TRBJ2-5, so the J call may be wrong. Germline V gene lookup returns CDR1 LGHNA and CDR2 YNFKEQ. The CDR3 consists of 15 residues. CDR3 region: CARSHFNREEETQYF. The DNA of the CDR3 is TGTGCCCGCAGCCACTTTAACAGGGAGGAAGAGACCCAGTACTTC.

V and J are TRBV28 and TRBJ2-4; D is perhaps TRBD1 (7 bases). Gene TRBJ2-7 matches the end of the DNA better, so the J call may be wrong. Per germline, CDR1 MDHEN and CDR2 SYDVKM. The CDR3 extends over 15 amino acids. CDR3 in amino acids: CASSSLTGRICEQYF. CDR3 coding DNA: TGTGCCAGCAGTTCTTTGACAGGGAGGATCTGCGAGCAGTACTTC.

This clonotype has more than one count but fewer than ten. The J gene is TRBJ1-1, the V gene TRBV20-1; D is possibly TRBD1 (5 bases). The V end was cut by 4 bases, the J end by 5 bases, with 14 bases between. Germline V lookup: CDR1 DFQATT, CDR2 SNEGSKA (reference sequence). CDR3 length: 13 amino acids. DNA for the CDR3: TGCAGTGCTACCGGAGGGGCGGGGACTGAAGCTTTCTTT. Translating it yields CSATGGAGTEAFF.

In its sample, this clonotype was seen a few times. The V and J genes are TRBV10-3 and TRBJ1-6; 7 bases align to TRBD1. Germline loops: CDR1 ENHRY, CDR2 SYGVKD. The CDR3 has 16 residues. V lost 3 bases, J lost 6 bases, and 8 bases stayed unmatched. CDR3 in amino acids: CAISEGQGGSNSPLHF. The CDR3 DNA is TGTGCCATCAGTGAAGGTCAAGGGGGCTCTAATTCACCCCTCCACTTT.

The rearrangement joins TRBV6-5 to TRBJ2-1; TRBD2 matches at 10 bases. The CDR3 extends over 14 amino acids. Germline V gene sequence: CDR1 MNHEY, CDR2 SVGAGI. After removal of 3 bases from V and 9 bases from J, the junction contained 5 bases not matched to a gene. DNA of the CDR3: TGTGCCAGCAGTTATTCTAGCGGGGGACGTGAGCAGTTCTTC. This sequence encodes CASSYSSGGREQFF.

The V gene is TRBV2, the J gene TRBJ2-7, with a possible D match to TRBD2 (5 bases). V lost 7 bases to trimming and J lost 5 bases, with 12 bases between them. Germline CDR1 SNHLY, CDR2 FYNNEI. The CDR3 extends over 12 amino acids. The CDR3 here is CASTTDGDEQYF. CDR3 in DNA: TGTGCCAGCACCACGGACGGGGACGAGCAGTACTTC.

The gene calls are TRBV11-3 and TRBJ2-1; D is tentatively TRBD1 or TRBD2 (5 bases each). V was clipped by 1 base and J by 9 bases, with 16 bases between them. CDR1 and CDR2 from the germline V gene are SGHNT and YENEEA. The CDR3 has 15 residues. DNA of the CDR3: TGTGCCAGCAGCTTAGGAGGGGCTGAGGGGTCTGAGCAGTTCTTC. Translation: CASSLGGAEGSEQFF.

This clonotype was observed a single time. V usage is TRBV28 and J usage is TRBJ2-7; 11 bases are a match to TRBD2. The J call may not be correct, given that the DNA end is closer to TRBJ2-4. CDR1 and CDR2 (germline): MDHEN, SYDVKM. The CDR3 spans 16 residues. CDR3 sequence reads: CASSPPGTSGGGIQYF. The CDR3 nucleotides are TGTGCCAGCAGTCCCCCCGGGACTAGCGGAGGGGGCATTCAGTACTTC.

This clonotype came up a few times. The chain combines TRBV5-1 with TRBJ2-3; the D gene is possibly TRBD2 (6 bases). The germline V and J ends were trimmed by 7 bases and 1 base, with 13 bases remaining between them. The CDR3 sequence is 14 residues long. CDR1 and CDR2 (germline): SGHRS, YFSETQ. CDR3 in amino acids: CASAEGSRTDTQYF. CDR3 in DNA: TGCGCCAGCGCGGAGGGGAGTCGCACAGATACGCAGTATTTT.

The J gene is TRBJ1-1, the V gene TRBV10-3, with a tentative D call TRBD1 (6 bases). The CDR3 has 12 amino acids. V dropped 11 bases and J dropped 0 bases, with 10 bases sitting between them. From germline, CDR1 is ENHRY and CDR2 SYGVKD. CDR3 sequence reads: CAARTVNTEAFF. The DNA for the CDR3 is TGTGCCGCAAGGACAGTGAACACTGAAGCTTTCTTT.